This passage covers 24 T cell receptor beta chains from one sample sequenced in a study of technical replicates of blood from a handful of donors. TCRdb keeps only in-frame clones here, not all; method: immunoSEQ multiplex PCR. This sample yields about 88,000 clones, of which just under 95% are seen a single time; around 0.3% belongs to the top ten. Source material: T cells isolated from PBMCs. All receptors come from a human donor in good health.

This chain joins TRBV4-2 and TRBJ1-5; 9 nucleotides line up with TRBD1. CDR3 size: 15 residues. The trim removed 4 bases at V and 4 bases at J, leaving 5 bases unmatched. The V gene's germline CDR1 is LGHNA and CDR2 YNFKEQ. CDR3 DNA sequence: TGTGCCAGCAGCCCGCAGGGACAGGGTAATCAGCCCCAGCATTTT. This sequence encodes CASSPQGQGNQPQHF.

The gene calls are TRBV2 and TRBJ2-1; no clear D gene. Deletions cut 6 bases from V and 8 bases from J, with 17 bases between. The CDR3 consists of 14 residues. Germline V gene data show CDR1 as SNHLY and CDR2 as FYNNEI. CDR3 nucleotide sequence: TGTGCCAGCAGCCCGATACTTTTGTCTCATGAGCAGTTCTTC. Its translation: CASSPILLSHEQFF.

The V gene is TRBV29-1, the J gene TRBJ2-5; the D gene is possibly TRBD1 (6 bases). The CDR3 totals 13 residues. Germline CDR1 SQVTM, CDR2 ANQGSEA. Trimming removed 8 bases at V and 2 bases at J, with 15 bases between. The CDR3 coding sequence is TGCAGCCCATACAGGGTCTCGCAAGAGACCCAGTACTTC. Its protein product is CSPYRVSQETQYF.

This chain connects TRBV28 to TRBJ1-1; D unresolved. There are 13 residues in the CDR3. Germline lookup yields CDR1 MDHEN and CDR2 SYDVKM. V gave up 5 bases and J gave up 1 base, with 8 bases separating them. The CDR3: CASSDTANTEAFF. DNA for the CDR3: TGTGCCAGCAGTGACACAGCGAACACTGAAGCTTTCTTT. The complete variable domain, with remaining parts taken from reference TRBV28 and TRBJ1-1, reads DVKVTQSSRYLVKRTGEKVFLECVQDMDHENMFWYRQDPGLGLRLIYFSYDVKMKEKGDIPEGYSVSREKKERFSLILESASTNQTSMYLCASSDTANTEAFFGQGTRLTVV.

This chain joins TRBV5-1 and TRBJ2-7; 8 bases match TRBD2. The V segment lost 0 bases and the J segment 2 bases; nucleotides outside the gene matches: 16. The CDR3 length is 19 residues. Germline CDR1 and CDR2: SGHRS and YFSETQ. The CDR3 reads CASSLGTIYPGTRPYEQYF. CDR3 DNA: TGCGCCAGCAGCTTGGGAACAATCTACCCCGGGACTAGACCCTACGAGCAGTACTTC.

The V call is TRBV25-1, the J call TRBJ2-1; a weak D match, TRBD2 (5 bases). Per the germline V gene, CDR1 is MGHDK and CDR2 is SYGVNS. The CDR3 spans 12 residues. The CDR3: CATRPRNNEQFF. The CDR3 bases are TGTGCTACTAGGCCTCGAAACAATGAGCAGTTCTTC.

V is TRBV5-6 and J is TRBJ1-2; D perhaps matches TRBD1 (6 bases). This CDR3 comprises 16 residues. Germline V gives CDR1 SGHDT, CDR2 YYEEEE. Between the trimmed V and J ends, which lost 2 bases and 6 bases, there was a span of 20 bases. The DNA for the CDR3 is TGTGCCAGCAGCTTTTTACGGGGAGATGGGGGCAATGGCTACACCTTC. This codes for CASSFLRGDGGNGYTF.

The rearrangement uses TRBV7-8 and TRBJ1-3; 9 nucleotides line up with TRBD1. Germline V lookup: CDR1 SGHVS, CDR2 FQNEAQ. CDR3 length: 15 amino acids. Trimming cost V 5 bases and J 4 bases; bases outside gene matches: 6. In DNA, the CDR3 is TGTGCCAGCAGCCAAAGGACAGGGGCAGGAAACACCATATATTTT. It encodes CASSQRTGAGNTIYF.

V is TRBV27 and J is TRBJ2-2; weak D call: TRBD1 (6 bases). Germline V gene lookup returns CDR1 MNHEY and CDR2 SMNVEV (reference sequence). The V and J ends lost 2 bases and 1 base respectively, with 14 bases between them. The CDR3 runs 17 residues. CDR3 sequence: CASSLKGEMLNTGELFF. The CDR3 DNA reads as TGTGCCAGCAGTTTAAAGGGGGAGATGCTGAACACCGGGGAGCTGTTTTTT.

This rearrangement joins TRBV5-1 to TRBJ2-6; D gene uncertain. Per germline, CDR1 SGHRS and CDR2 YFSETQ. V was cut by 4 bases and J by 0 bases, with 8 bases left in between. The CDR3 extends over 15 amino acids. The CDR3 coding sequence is TGCGCCAGCAGCCCCACAGACTCTGGGGCCAACGTCCTGACTTTC. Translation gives CASSPTDSGANVLTF.

CDR3 sequence reads: CSVLDRDSYEQYF. CDR3 bases: TGCAGCGTCCTTGACAGGGACTCTTACGAGCAGTACTTC. This chain connects TRBV29-1 to TRBJ2-7; possible D gene TRBD1, 7 bases. The V end lost 6 bases, the J end lost 4 bases, and 16 bases lay between the germline ends. CDR3 length equals 13 residues. Germline V CDR1 and CDR2: SQVTM, ANQGSEA.

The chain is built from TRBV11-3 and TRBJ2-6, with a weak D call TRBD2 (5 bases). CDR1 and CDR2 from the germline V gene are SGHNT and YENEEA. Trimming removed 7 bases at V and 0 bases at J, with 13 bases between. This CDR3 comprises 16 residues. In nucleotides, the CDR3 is TGTGCCAGCAACCATGGGGAGCCCTCTGGGGCCAACGTCCTGACTTTC. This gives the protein CASNHGEPSGANVLTF.

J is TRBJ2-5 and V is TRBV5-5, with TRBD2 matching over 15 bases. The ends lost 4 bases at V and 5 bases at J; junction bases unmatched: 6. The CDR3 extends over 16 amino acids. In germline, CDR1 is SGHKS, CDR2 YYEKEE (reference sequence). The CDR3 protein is CASSPWTSGGEETQYF. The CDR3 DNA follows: TGTGCCAGCAGCCCCTGGACTAGCGGGGGGGAGGAGACCCAGTACTTC.

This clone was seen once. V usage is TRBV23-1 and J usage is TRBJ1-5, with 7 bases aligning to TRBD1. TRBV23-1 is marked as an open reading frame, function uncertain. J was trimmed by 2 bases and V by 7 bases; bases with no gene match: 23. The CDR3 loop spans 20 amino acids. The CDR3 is CASTLSGLRPDRVGNQPQHF. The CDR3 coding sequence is TGCGCCAGCACCCTTTCGGGCCTACGCCCCGACAGGGTCGGCAATCAGCCCCAGCATTTT.

As DNA, the CDR3 is TGTGCCAGCAGTTTGAGGACAGGATCCTCCTCTGGGGAGCAGTACTTC. Protein product: CASSLRTGSSSGEQYF. The J gene is TRBJ2-7, the V gene TRBV28; 7 bases fit TRBD1. V trimming: 3 bases; J trimming: 7 bases; junction bases outside the gene matches: 15. The germline V gene has CDR1 MDHEN and CDR2 SYDVKM. The CDR3 is 16 residues long.

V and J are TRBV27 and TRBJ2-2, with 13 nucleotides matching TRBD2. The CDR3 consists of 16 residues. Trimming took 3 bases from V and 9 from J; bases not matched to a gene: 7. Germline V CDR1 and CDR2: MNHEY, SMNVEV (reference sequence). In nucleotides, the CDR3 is TGTGCCAGCAGTTTCCCCCGACTAGCGGGGGGTTGGGAGCTGTTTTTT. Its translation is CASSFPRLAGGWELFF.

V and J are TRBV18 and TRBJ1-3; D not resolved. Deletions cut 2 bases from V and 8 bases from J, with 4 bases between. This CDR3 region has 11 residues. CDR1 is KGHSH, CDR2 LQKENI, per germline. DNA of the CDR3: TGTGCCAGCTCACCATCGGACACCATATATTTT. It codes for CASSPSDTIYF.

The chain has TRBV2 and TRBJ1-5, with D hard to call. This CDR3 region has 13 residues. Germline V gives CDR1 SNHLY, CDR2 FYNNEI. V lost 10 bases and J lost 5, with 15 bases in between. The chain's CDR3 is CAIRLYIDQPQHF. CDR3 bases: TGTGCCATCCGATTGTATATAGATCAGCCCCAGCATTTT.

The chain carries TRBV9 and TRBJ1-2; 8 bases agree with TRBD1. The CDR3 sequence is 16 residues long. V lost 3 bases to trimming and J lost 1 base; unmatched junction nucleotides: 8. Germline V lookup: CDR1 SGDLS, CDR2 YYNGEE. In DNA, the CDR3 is TGTGCCAGCAGCGGCGACCCACAGGGGGTTAACTATGGCTACACCTTC. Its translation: CASSGDPQGVNYGYTF.

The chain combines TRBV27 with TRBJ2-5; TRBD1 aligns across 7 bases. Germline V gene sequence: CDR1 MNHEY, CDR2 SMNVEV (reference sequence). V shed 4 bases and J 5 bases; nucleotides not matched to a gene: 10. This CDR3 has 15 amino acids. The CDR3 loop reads CASSSKGALLETQYF. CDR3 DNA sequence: TGTGCCAGCAGTTCAAAGGGGGCGCTTTTGGAGACCCAGTACTTC.

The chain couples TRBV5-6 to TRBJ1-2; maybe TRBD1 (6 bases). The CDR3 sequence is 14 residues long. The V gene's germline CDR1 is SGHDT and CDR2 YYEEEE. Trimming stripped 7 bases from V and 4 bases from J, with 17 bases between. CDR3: CASSRGQLIYGYTF. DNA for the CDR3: TGTGCCAGCTCCAGAGGACAGCTCATCTATGGCTACACCTTC.

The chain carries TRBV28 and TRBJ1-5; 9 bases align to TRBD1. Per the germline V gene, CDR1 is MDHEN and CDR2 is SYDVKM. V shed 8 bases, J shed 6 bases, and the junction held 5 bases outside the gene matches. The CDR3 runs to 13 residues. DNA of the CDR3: TGTGCCAGCGGGGACAGGGAGCGTCAGCCCCAGCATTTT. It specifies CASGDRERQPQHF.

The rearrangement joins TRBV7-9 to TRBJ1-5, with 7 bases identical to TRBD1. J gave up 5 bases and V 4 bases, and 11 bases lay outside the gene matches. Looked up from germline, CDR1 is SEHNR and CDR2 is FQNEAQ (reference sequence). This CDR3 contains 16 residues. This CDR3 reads CASSSVQIGGDQPQHF. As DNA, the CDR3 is TGTGCCAGCAGCTCCGTCCAAATAGGGGGCGATCAGCCCCAGCATTTT.

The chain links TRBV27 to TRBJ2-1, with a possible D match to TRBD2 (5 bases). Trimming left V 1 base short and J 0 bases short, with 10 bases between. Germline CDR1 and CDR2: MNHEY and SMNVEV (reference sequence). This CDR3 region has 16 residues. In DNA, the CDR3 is TGTGCCAGCAGTTTATTCGGAACTAGCTCCTACAATGAGCAGTTCTTC. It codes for CASSLFGTSSYNEQFF.